Listed below are T cell receptor beta chains from one sample, sequenced in a study of T-cell memory formation after mild COVID-19. TCRdb fed the 5' RACE reads into MiXCR, producing one record per CDR3 protein. Altogether 120,000 to 150,000 distinct CDR3 sequences are present, approximately 5.7% being singletons, with the ten largest covering 2% to 2.5%. Sequencing was done on a sample of PBMCs or a T cell subset sorted from them (not recorded which). The receptors derive from an adult woman who had mild COVID-19 (a few samples of this study predate the infection). Cell type and time point are not known. CDR3s include the opening cysteine and the closing phenylalanine or tryptophan. Each record gives: V gene, J gene, D gene, clone size, CDR3 protein, CDR3 DNA. The D gene is left open where the match is weak. Clone sizes are given selectively: once, few, many, or a class where the clone is expanded.

v_call: TRBV20-1; j_call: TRBJ2-3; d_call: TRBD2; clone_size: many; cdr3_aa: CSASRTSGRSDTQYF; cdr3_nt: TGCAGTGCTTCCCGGACTAGCGGGAGGTCAGATACGCAGTATTTT
v_call: TRBV7-9; j_call: TRBJ2-7; d_call: -; clone_size: few; cdr3_aa: CASSFGGRSDEQYF; cdr3_nt: TGTGCCAGCAGCTTCGGGGGGCGATCGGACGAGCAGTACTTC
v_call: TRBV5-1; j_call: TRBJ2-2; d_call: -; clone_size: many; cdr3_aa: CASSYAGELFF; cdr3_nt: TGCGCCAGCAGCTATGCCGGGGAGCTGTTTTTT
v_call: TRBV30; j_call: TRBJ2-3; d_call: TRBD2; clone_size: many; cdr3_aa: CAWTRGVSTDTQYF; cdr3_nt: TGTGCCTGGACGCGGGGGGTTAGCACAGATACGCAGTATTTT
v_call: TRBV20-1; j_call: TRBJ2-3; d_call: -; clone_size: many; cdr3_aa: CSARDGGVILDTQYF; cdr3_nt: TGCAGTGCTAGAGATGGAGGGGTCATATTAGATACGCAGTATTTT
v_call: TRBV11-2; j_call: TRBJ2-7; d_call: TRBD1; clone_size: few; cdr3_aa: CASSNPRQGKFEQYF; cdr3_nt: TGTGCCAGCAGCAACCCCCGACAGGGGAAGTTTGAGCAGTACTTC
v_call: TRBV29-1; j_call: TRBJ2-6; d_call: TRBD1; clone_size: -; cdr3_aa: CSVVTGVISGANVLTF; cdr3_nt: TGCAGCGTTGTGACAGGGGTTATCTCTGGGGCCAACGTCCTGACTTTC
v_call: TRBV5-1; j_call: TRBJ2-7; d_call: -; clone_size: few; cdr3_aa: CASSLAPGYEQYF; cdr3_nt: TGCGCCAGCAGCTTGGCCCCCGGGTACGAGCAGTACTTC
v_call: TRBV19; j_call: TRBJ2-3; d_call: -; clone_size: -; cdr3_aa: CASRSEDGTDTQYF; cdr3_nt: TGTGCCAGTAGATCGGAGGATGGGACAGATACGCAGTATTTT
v_call: TRBV6-2/TRBV6-3; j_call: TRBJ1-5; d_call: -; clone_size: -; cdr3_aa: CASSVGVSNQPQHF; cdr3_nt: TGTGCCAGCAGTGTCGGGGTGAGCAATCAGCCCCAGCATTTT
v_call: TRBV30; j_call: TRBJ2-3; d_call: -; clone_size: many; cdr3_aa: CAWDPIAGRTDTQYF; cdr3_nt: TGTGCCTGGGACCCGATCGCAGGGCGCACAGATACGCAGTATTTT
v_call: TRBV19; j_call: TRBJ1-1; d_call: TRBD1; clone_size: many; cdr3_aa: CASSVRDRSNTEAFF; cdr3_nt: TGTGCCAGTAGTGTACGGGACAGGTCGAACACTGAAGCTTTCTTT
v_call: TRBV6-5; j_call: TRBJ1-5; d_call: -; clone_size: many; cdr3_aa: CASRQGISNQPQHF; cdr3_nt: TGTGCCAGCAGGCAGGGTATTAGCAATCAGCCCCAGCATTTT
v_call: TRBV7-9; j_call: TRBJ1-1; d_call: TRBD1; clone_size: many; cdr3_aa: CASSPPGQGNTEAFF; cdr3_nt: TGTGCCAGCAGCCCCCCGGGACAGGGGAACACTGAAGCTTTCTTT